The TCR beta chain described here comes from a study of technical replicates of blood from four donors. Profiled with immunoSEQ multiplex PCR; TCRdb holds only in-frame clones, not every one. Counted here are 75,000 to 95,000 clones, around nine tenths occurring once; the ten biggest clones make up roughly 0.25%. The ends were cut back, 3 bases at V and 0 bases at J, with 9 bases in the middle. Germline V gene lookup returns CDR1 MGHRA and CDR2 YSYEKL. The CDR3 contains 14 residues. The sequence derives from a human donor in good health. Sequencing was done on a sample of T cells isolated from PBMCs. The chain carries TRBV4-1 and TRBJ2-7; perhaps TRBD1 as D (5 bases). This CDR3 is CASSHPRDSYEQYF. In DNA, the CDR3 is TGCGCCAGCAGCCACCCCAGGGACTCCTACGAGCAGTACTTC.